The 14 T cell receptor beta chains reported below all come from one sample, sequenced in a study of blood T cells in healthy people across ages. Using a J-beta primer mix together with a sample-barcoded 5' primer, a second PCR was run for roughly 7 to 11 cycles. One entry per CDR3 protein results from TCRdb running MiXCR on the 5' RACE reads. The sample consists of about 930,000 distinct CDR3 sequences, about 29% of them appearing once. The data also belong to a second study, concerning T cells of mothers and their children.

Sequencing used blood. Every receptor here comes from a woman between 40 and 50 years old in good health.

This clonotype was observed at least ten times. The rearrangement links TRBV7-2 to TRBJ2-6; D is undetermined. Trimming left V 3 bases short and J 2 bases short, with 8 bases between. The CDR3 has 15 residues. Germline assignment: CDR1 SGHTA and CDR2 FQGNSA. CDR3 nucleotide sequence: TGTGCCAGCAGCTTCGGTCCCCCTGGGGCCAACGTCCTGACTTTC. It is translated as CASSFGPPGANVLTF. The whole variable domain, filled in from reference TRBV7-2 and TRBJ2-6, reads GAGVSQSPSNKVTEKGKDVELRCDPISGHTALYWYRQSLGQGLEFLIYFQGNSAPDKSGLPSDRFSAERTGGSVSTLTIQRTQQEDSAVYLCASSFGPPGANVLTFGAGSRLTVL.

A remark on this clonotype: A much larger clone lies a single base off, so this may be a read error. The chain has TRBV27 and TRBJ2-4; TRBD2 agrees at 7 bases. The DNA end favors TRBJ2-7, so the J call may be wrong. This CDR3 spans 14 amino acids. Germline V lookup: CDR1 MNHEY, CDR2 SMNVEV (reference sequence). DNA of the CDR3: TGTGCCAGCAGTTACGGCGGGGGAGGGTACGAGCAGTACTTC. This codes for CASSYGGGGYEQYF.

Many counts were recorded for this clonotype. This chain joins TRBV20-1 and TRBJ2-3; TRBD1 matches 10 bases. Germline CDR1 is DFQATT and CDR2 is SNEGSKA (reference sequence). The V and J ends lost 6 bases and 2 bases, in that order; junction bases with no gene match: 8. This CDR3 is 15 amino acids long. CDR3 nucleotide sequence: TGCAGTGCCCAACCGGGACAGGGGTTCACAGATACGCAGTATTTT. This translates into CSAQPGQGFTDTQYF.

Concerning this clonotype: This may come from a read error, since a much larger clone is one base off. The chain uses TRBV7-3 and TRBJ2-4; 7 nucleotides align to TRBD1. The germline gives CDR1 SGHTA, CDR2 FQGTGA. There are 16 residues in the CDR3. V lost 5 bases and J lost 13; bases outside the gene matches: 20. The CDR3 DNA follows: TGTGCCAGCAGCCCGATCTCTACAGGGGACCCCTACAAGCAGTACTTC. Its translation: CASSPISTGDPYKQYF.

The chain combines TRBV28 with TRBJ2-1; D is unclear. The CDR3 covers 16 residues. Germline CDR1 is MDHEN and CDR2 is SYDVKM. Trimming shortened V by 6 bases and J by 0 bases, and 15 bases separated the two germline ends. CDR3: CASRPVGKSSYNEQFF. The CDR3 DNA sequence: TGTGCCAGCAGACCCGTGGGCAAGAGCTCCTACAATGAGCAGTTCTTC.

This clonotype was seen a handful of times. V gene TRBV12-3 or TRBV12-4 combines with J gene TRBJ1-2; tentative D call: TRBD1 (6 bases). Deletions cut 5 bases from V and 4 bases from J, with 17 bases between. CDR3 size: 15 residues. The chain's CDR3 is CASSPTGTTAYGYTF. CDR3 DNA sequence: TGTGCCAGCAGTCCGACAGGAACGACCGCCTATGGCTACACCTTC.

This clonotype was recorded at least ten times. The chain employs TRBV7-2 and TRBJ2-5, with a possible D match to TRBD2 (5 bases). The CDR3 consists of 14 residues. V lost 3 bases to trimming and J lost 4 bases, with 12 bases between them. The germline V gene encodes CDR1 SGHTA and CDR2 FQGNSA. The CDR3 is CASSFGGLRETQYF. CDR3 nucleotides: TGTGCCAGCAGCTTCGGAGGACTGCGAGAGACCCAGTACTTC.

The chain employs TRBV28 and TRBJ2-3; 8 nucleotides align to TRBD2. CDR1 MDHEN and CDR2 SYDVKM come from the germline V gene. The CDR3 sequence is 17 residues long. With V trimmed by 7 bases and J by 3 bases, 15 bases remained unmatched. The DNA of the CDR3 is TGTGCCAGCACCAAAACGACGGGAGGGATTCGGACAGATACGCAGTATTTT. It specifies CASTKTTGGIRTDTQYF.

As to this clonotype: This may stem from a read error, because a much larger clone lies one nucleotide away. The chain has TRBV20-1 and TRBJ2-5; 7 bases fit TRBD1. Judging by the DNA end, TRBJ2-7 fits better; the J call may be wrong. The CDR3 has 12 residues. The V gene's germline CDR1 is DFQATT and CDR2 SNEGSKA (reference sequence). The CDR3 is CGARVRQGEQYF. Written as DNA, the CDR3 is TGCGGTGCTAGAGTTAGACAGGGCGAGCAGTACTTC.

V usage is TRBV12-3 or TRBV12-4 and J usage is TRBJ1-5; perhaps TRBD1 as D (6 bases). V dropped 3 bases and J dropped 1 base, with 13 bases sitting between them. The CDR3 consists of 16 residues. For the CDR3, the DNA is TGTGCCAGCAGTTTTGAGGGGGGGATGAGCAATCAGCCCCAGCATTTT. This translates into CASSFEGGMSNQPQHF.

In its sample, this clonotype was seen many times. The rearrangement uses TRBV7-2 and TRBJ2-7, with TRBD1 matching over 7 bases. Germline V gene data show CDR1 as SGHTA and CDR2 as FQGNSA. The CDR3 spans 14 residues. V lost 4 bases and J lost 3; bases outside the gene matches: 6. The CDR3 DNA reads as TGTGCCAGCAGCTCAAATCGACAGGGCTACGAGCAGTACTTC. Protein: CASSSNRQGYEQYF. Using reference TRBV7-2 and TRBJ2-7 for the parts outside the CDR3, the full variable domain is GAGVSQSPSNKVTEKGKDVELRCDPISGHTALYWYRQSLGQGLEFLIYFQGNSAPDKSGLPSDRFSAERTGGSVSTLTIQRTQQEDSAVYLCASSSNRQGYEQYFGPGTRLTVT.

CDR3 loop: CASSFRTGEQPQHF. The CDR3 coding sequence is TGTGCCAGCAGTTTTAGGACAGGGGAGCAGCCCCAGCATTTT. The chain joins TRBV27 to TRBJ1-5; 9 nucleotides line up with TRBD1. CDR1 and CDR2 (germline): MNHEY, SMNVEV (reference sequence). The CDR3 sequence is 14 residues long. Germline trimming cut 3 bases from V and 7 bases from J; bases unmatched to any gene: 4.

A remark on this clonotype: This may arise from a read error, as a much more abundant clone is one base away. The chain links TRBV20-1 to TRBJ2-1; D is unclear. The J call is uncertain, as TRBJ2-7 better fits the DNA end. The germline V gene has CDR1 DFQATT and CDR2 SNEGSKA (reference sequence). The CDR3 extends over 16 amino acids. CDR3 sequence (DNA): TGCAGTGCTAGAGATTTAGGTCTTAGCTCCTACAATGAGCAGTACTTC. Amino acids: CSARDLGLSSYNEQYF.

In its sample, this clonotype was seen many times. V gene TRBV5-1 combines with J gene TRBJ2-7; 7 bases agree with TRBD2. Germline trimming cut 0 bases from V and 6 bases from J; bases unmatched to any gene: 3. Looked up from germline, CDR1 is SGHRS and CDR2 is YFSETQ. The CDR3 is made up of 13 amino acids. As DNA, the CDR3 is TGCGCCAGCAGCTTGGCCGGGACTACCGAGCAGTACTTC. It translates to CASSLAGTTEQYF.